This record concerns one T cell receptor beta chain sequence. The antigen is unknown. TCRdb fed the PCR reads into MiXCR, producing one record per CDR3 protein. The sample lists approximately 320,000 distinct CDR3 sequences, under 25% seen once, with around 0.7% in the top ten. Between the trimmed V and J ends, which lost 0 bases and 0 bases, there was a span of 10 bases. This CDR3 comprises 16 residues. Per the germline V gene, CDR1 is SGHNT and CDR2 is YYREEE (reference sequence). The record originates from a study of molecular identifiers for immune sequencing clone quantification. Across the whole study: The replicates split RNA from around 18,000 or 91,000 naive CD8 cells five ways and sequenced four.

Study-wide findings and caveats: Under 1% of molecules in naive cells, but over 98% of effector molecules, belonged to clones above 20 RNA copies.

The naive CD8 libraries originated from between roughly 17,000 and 1,000,000 sorted cells and drew on 10%, 30% or 50% RNA. Naive CD8 T cells, phenotype CD8+CD4-CCR7+CD45RA+, were sorted. Input material: naive CD8+ T cells from blood, with Jurkat cell RNA spiked in. The subset: FACS-sorted CD8+CD4-CCR7+CD45RA+ naive T cells. The sequence was obtained from a human donor in good health. Some libraries in this study had Jurkat cell RNA spiked in. This chain joins TRBV5-4 and TRBJ1-3, with D possibly matching TRBD1 (5 bases). In nucleotides, the CDR3 is TGTGCCAGCAGCTTGGATCGGGGGGGCTCTGGAAACACCATATATTTT. As protein: CASSLDRGGSGNTIYF. The variable domain in full, with the rest retrieved from reference TRBV5-4 and TRBJ1-3, is ETGVTQSPTHLIKTRGQQVTLRCSSQSGHNTVSWYQQALGQGPQFIFQYYREEENGRGNFPPRFSGLQFPNYSSELNVNALELDDSALYLCASSLDRGGSGNTIYFGEGSWLTVV.